The rows below give T cell receptor beta chains drawn from one sample of a study of blood T cells in healthy people across ages. TCRdb re-analysed the 5' RACE reads in MiXCR, keeping a single row per CDR3 protein. The sample has around 620,000 distinct CDR3 sequences, 25% to 30% seen once; the top ten hold around a sixth. The specimen sequenced was blood. Receptor source: a woman between 70 and 85 years old in good health. The conserved cysteine and the conserved F or W are not part of the CDR3 here. Fields, in order: J gene, V gene, CDR3 protein.

J gene: TRBJ1-1; V gene: TRBV7-9; CDR3 protein: ASSVGETEAF
J gene: TRBJ1-1; V gene: TRBV18; CDR3 protein: ASSPGTALVNTEAF
J gene: TRBJ2-5; V gene: TRBV5-8; CDR3 protein: ASSLGQGASGETQY
J gene: TRBJ1-2; V gene: TRBV7-9; CDR3 protein: ASSLTDGQNYGYT
J gene: TRBJ1-4; V gene: TRBV20-1; CDR3 protein: SASVGEKLF
J gene: TRBJ2-1; V gene: TRBV7-2; CDR3 protein: ASSPPGGGGYNEQF
J gene: TRBJ2-7; V gene: TRBV29-1; CDR3 protein: SVYVLKGPRSYEQY
J gene: TRBJ1-2; V gene: TRBV6-2/TRBV6-3; CDR3 protein: ASSLSFIQGSYGYT
J gene: TRBJ1-1; V gene: TRBV29-1; CDR3 protein: SVRGVFDTEAF
J gene: TRBJ1-4; V gene: TRBV4-1; CDR3 protein: ASSQIGQATNEKLF
J gene: TRBJ2-6; V gene: TRBV4-1; CDR3 protein: ASSLFGGGSGANALT
J gene: TRBJ2-5; V gene: TRBV20-1; CDR3 protein: SATTTVQETQY
J gene: TRBJ2-7; V gene: TRBV29-1; CDR3 protein: SVTGQLSYEQY
J gene: TRBJ2-1; V gene: TRBV15; CDR3 protein: ATSRDLRDQRLF
J gene: TRBJ2-1; V gene: TRBV5-6; CDR3 protein: ASIRRGAYNEQF
J gene: TRBJ2-7; V gene: TRBV9; CDR3 protein: ASSVSSGSSEQY
J gene: TRBJ2-3; V gene: TRBV5-1; CDR3 protein: ASSNGGQGSDTQY
J gene: TRBJ1-2; V gene: TRBV12-3/TRBV12-4; CDR3 protein: ASSLNT
J gene: TRBJ2-1; V gene: TRBV20-1; CDR3 protein: SAGTLGKTEQF
J gene: TRBJ2-5; V gene: TRBV5-1; CDR3 protein: ASTRAGVTVGETQY
J gene: TRBJ2-5; V gene: TRBV12-3/TRBV12-4; CDR3 protein: ASSLKDGSRMTQY
J gene: TRBJ2-1; V gene: TRBV7-9; CDR3 protein: ASSPNGAGMNEQF
J gene: TRBJ2-1; V gene: TRBV20-1; CDR3 protein: SARDHYGGERNEQF
J gene: TRBJ2-5; V gene: TRBV4-1; CDR3 protein: ASSQTSAGKGEETQY
J gene: TRBJ2-7; V gene: TRBV12-3/TRBV12-4; CDR3 protein: ASSTDLDEQY
J gene: TRBJ1-1; V gene: TRBV6-1; CDR3 protein: ASRRGQDPNTEAF
J gene: TRBJ1-1; V gene: TRBV7-9; CDR3 protein: ASSFSILGAF
J gene: TRBJ2-1; V gene: TRBV27; CDR3 protein: ASRSTSGYNEQF
J gene: TRBJ2-4; V gene: TRBV6-5; CDR3 protein: ASTRQGGNIQY
J gene: TRBJ1-2; V gene: TRBV20-1; CDR3 protein: SAIRDLRYGYT
J gene: TRBJ2-1; V gene: TRBV5-1; CDR3 protein: ASSFTTDSYNEQF
J gene: TRBJ2-6; V gene: TRBV29-1; CDR3 protein: SVWDRGHSGANVLT
J gene: TRBJ2-7; V gene: TRBV12-3/TRBV12-4; CDR3 protein: ANSRGGPSYEQY
J gene: TRBJ2-3; V gene: TRBV4-3; CDR3 protein: ASSRQDIPTDTQY
J gene: TRBJ1-1; V gene: TRBV12-5; CDR3 protein: ASAGNLNTEAF
J gene: TRBJ2-1; V gene: TRBV6-5; CDR3 protein: ASSLEMSSYNEQF
J gene: TRBJ1-2; V gene: TRBV15; CDR3 protein: ATSRGDSNYGYT
J gene: TRBJ1-1; V gene: TRBV5-5; CDR3 protein: ASSFRPGGPDTEAF
J gene: TRBJ2-4; V gene: TRBV29-1; CDR3 protein: SVGDPNRGNIQY
J gene: TRBJ2-5; V gene: TRBV14; CDR3 protein: ASSQDLLRGRKETQY
J gene: TRBJ1-1; V gene: TRBV12-5; CDR3 protein: ASGRGGSTEAF
J gene: TRBJ2-1; V gene: TRBV5-1; CDR3 protein: ASRDSGNNEQF
J gene: TRBJ2-7; V gene: TRBV11-3; CDR3 protein: ASSLGGADLTYEQY
J gene: TRBJ1-2; V gene: TRBV19; CDR3 protein: ASNPGMGRDTHGYT
J gene: TRBJ1-2; V gene: TRBV12-3/TRBV12-4; CDR3 protein: ASSLERTGRNGYT
J gene: TRBJ2-7; V gene: TRBV20-1; CDR3 protein: SAETPYEQY
J gene: TRBJ2-2; V gene: TRBV5-1; CDR3 protein: ASSATGIANTGELF
J gene: TRBJ1-2; V gene: TRBV6-5; CDR3 protein: ASSYSRRLLQGLFSGYT
J gene: TRBJ1-2; V gene: TRBV7-2; CDR3 protein: ASSLAPVYGYT
J gene: TRBJ1-1; V gene: TRBV2; CDR3 protein: ASIRENTEAF
J gene: TRBJ1-2; V gene: TRBV14; CDR3 protein: ASSLTASNYGYT
J gene: TRBJ2-1; V gene: TRBV5-4; CDR3 protein: ASSRGGTGLYNEQF
J gene: TRBJ2-5; V gene: TRBV6-5; CDR3 protein: ASSSLGAGGQETQY
J gene: .; V gene: TRBV20-1; CDR3 protein: SAHLAGVPEQY